This is a list of T cell receptor beta chains from one sample in a study of blood T cells in healthy people across ages. TCRdb analysed the 5' RACE reads with MiXCR anew, one entry per CDR3 protein. The table shows around 2 million distinct CDR3 sequences, with approximately 40% occurring only once. The sample comprised blood. These TCRs come from a human donor in good health. Both conserved end residues are part of each CDR3. Fields, in order: D gene, V gene, clone size, J gene, CDR3 DNA, CDR3 protein. D genes are given only for firm matches. The size of a clone is reported for some rows only, either as once, few or many, or as a class for expanded clones.

.	TRBV27	.	TRBJ1-2	TGTGCCAGCAGTTCCTACGGCCCAGAGTATGGCTACACCTTC	CASSSYGPEYGYTF
.	TRBV4-1	.	TRBJ2-5	TGCGCCAGCAGCCAAGATGGGCAGGTGATAGGAACCCAGTACTTC	CASSQDGQVIGTQYF
.	TRBV10-3	once	TRBJ2-7	TGTGCCGGCCGTTCGGACAGTTCCTCCTACGAGCAGTACTTC	CAGRSDSSSYEQYF
.	TRBV4-2	.	TRBJ2-1	TGTGCCAGCAGCCAAGATTTTAGCGCCTACAATGAGCAGTTCTTC	CASSQDFSAYNEQFF
.	TRBV12-3/TRBV12-4	.	TRBJ2-7	TGTGCCAGCAGTCCCGGGGTTCCGATCTACGAGCAGTACTTC	CASSPGVPIYEQYF
TRBD2	TRBV9	.	TRBJ2-3	TGTGCCAGCAGCCTCGGGACTAGCGGGGGCCCCCCCGTGAATACGCAGTATTTT	CASSLGTSGGPPVNTQYF
TRBD2	TRBV9	.	TRBJ2-3	TGTGCCAGCAGCGTAATAAGCGGGGCCGAGGATACGCAGTATTTT	CASSVISGAEDTQYF
TRBD2	TRBV20-1	.	TRBJ2-1	TGCAGTGCTCAACCGGGCGGGGAGGGTAATGAGCAGTTCTTC	CSAQPGGEGNEQFF
.	TRBV9	.	TRBJ2-5	TGTGCCAGCAGCGCGACGGAATACAGGGTCGAGACCCAGTACTTC	CASSATEYRVETQYF
TRBD2	TRBV28	.	TRBJ2-3	TGTGCCAGCAGCCTGCTTAGTATGAGCGGGGGGGCAGGTGATACGCAGTATTTT	CASSLLSMSGGAGDTQYF
.	TRBV29-1	.	TRBJ2-1	TGCAGCGTTGAAGACTTAGCGAGGCAACCCAATGAGCAGTTCTTC	CSVEDLARQPNEQFF
.	TRBV7-2	.	TRBJ2-1	TGTGCCAGCAGCTTTTTCTGGGATGAGCAGTTCTTC	CASSFFWDEQFF
.	TRBV5-5	.	TRBJ2-5	TGTGCCAGCAGCTTCCGCCGACAGAATCAGTACTTC	CASSFRRQNQYF
.	TRBV6-6	.	TRBJ2-7	TGTGCCAGCCGCACAGGGAGCACCTACGAGCAGTACTTC	CASRTGSTYEQYF
TRBD1	TRBV7-2	.	TRBJ1-1	TGTGCCAGCGAAACAGGGGCGTGGAACACTGAAGCTTTCTTT	CASETGAWNTEAFF
TRBD1	TRBV3-1	.	TRBJ2-7	TGTGCCAGCAGCCAAGGTACAGGGGGGTCCTACTCCTACGAGCAGTACTTC	CASSQGTGGSYSYEQYF
.	TRBV3-1	.	TRBJ1-5	TGTGCCAGCAGTAGGGCGCATCAGCCCCAGCATTTT	CASSRAHQPQHF
TRBD2	TRBV10-3	few	TRBJ2-1	TGTGCCATCAGTAGAGCGGGGGGACCACTTAACTACAATGAGCAGTTCTTC	CAISRAGGPLNYNEQFF
TRBD1	TRBV6-6	.	TRBJ2-5	TGTGCCAGCAGTTTAATAGGACAGGGGCAAGAGACCCAGTACTTC	CASSLIGQGQETQYF
TRBD1	TRBV27	few	TRBJ1-4	TGTGCCAGCAGGACAGGGTTCGAAAAACTGTTTTTT	CASRTGFEKLFF
.	TRBV6-6	once	TRBJ2-3	TGTGCCAGCAGTTACGGGGGGGCCCGCACAGATACGCAGTATTTT	CASSYGGARTDTQYF
.	TRBV5-1	.	TRBJ1-1	TGTGCCAGCTCCCCTGGAACGGGCACTGAAGCTTTCTTT	CASSPGTGTEAFF
.	TRBV2	.	TRBJ2-5	TGTGCCAGCATGGAGCTGGCGACCCAGTACTTC	CASMELATQYF